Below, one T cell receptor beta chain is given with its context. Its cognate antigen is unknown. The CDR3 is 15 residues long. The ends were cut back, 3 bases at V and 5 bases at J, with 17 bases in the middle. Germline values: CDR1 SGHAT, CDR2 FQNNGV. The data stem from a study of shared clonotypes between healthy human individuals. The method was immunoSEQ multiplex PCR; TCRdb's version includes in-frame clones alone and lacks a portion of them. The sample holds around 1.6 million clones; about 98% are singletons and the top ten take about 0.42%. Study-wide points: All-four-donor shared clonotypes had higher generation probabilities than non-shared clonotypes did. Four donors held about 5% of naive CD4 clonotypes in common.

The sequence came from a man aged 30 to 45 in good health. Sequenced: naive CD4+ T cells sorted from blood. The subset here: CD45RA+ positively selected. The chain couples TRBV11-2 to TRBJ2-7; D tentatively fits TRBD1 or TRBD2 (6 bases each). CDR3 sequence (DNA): TGTGCCAGCAGCTTTCTCCAGGGGAGGACGGACGAGCAGTACTTC. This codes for CASSFLQGRTDEQYF.